Reported below is one T cell receptor (beta chain). Its antigen remains unknown. This CDR3 is 16 amino acids long. Germline V gene data show CDR1 as SGHTA and CDR2 as FQGNSA. Trimming removed 1 base at V and 0 bases at J, with 12 bases between. Amplification used 60 Vbeta primers and 13 Jbeta primers. The table came from immunoSEQ multiplex PCR; TCRdb's copy has only in-frame clones and leaves some out. The sample lists more than 85,000 clones, 60% to 85% occurring once. The sample belongs to a study of cytomegalovirus exposure and HLA in healthy donors. Broader study findings: As immune exposure information, only CMV serostatus was available. For TCR beta chains, V- and J-gene trimming was later linked to a missense DCLRE1C variant.

Those who donated were healthy bone marrow donors. The source is a male donor in good health and CMV-seronegative. V gene TRBV7-2 combines with J gene TRBJ1-2; D call uncertain. The sequencing input was PBMCs. The CDR3 region has the DNA TGTGCCAGCAGCTTAGTAGCCGTCAGAGCTAACTATGGCTACACCTTC. This gives the protein CASSLVAVRANYGYTF.